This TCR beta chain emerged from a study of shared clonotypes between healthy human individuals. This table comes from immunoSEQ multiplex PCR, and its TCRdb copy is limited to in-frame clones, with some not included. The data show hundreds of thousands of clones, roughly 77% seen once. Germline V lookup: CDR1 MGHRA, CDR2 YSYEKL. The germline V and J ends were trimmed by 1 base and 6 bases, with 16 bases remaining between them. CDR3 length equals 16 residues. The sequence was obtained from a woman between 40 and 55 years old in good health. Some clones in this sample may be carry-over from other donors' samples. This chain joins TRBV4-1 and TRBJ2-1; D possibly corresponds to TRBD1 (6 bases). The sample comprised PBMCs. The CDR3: CASSQVLGAVVNEQFF. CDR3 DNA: TGCGCCAGCAGCCAAGTGTTGGGGGCGGTAGTCAATGAGCAGTTCTTC.